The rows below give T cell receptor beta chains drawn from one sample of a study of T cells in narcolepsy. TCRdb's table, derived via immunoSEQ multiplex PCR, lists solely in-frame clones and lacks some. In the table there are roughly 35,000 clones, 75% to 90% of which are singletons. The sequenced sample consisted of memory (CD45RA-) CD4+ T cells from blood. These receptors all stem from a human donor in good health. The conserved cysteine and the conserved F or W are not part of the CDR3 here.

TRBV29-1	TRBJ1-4	SAMTGGNEKLF
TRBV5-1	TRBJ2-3	ASSFTGGTQY
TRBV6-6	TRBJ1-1	ASSYRRWTEAF
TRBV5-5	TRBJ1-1	ASSLMVNTEAF
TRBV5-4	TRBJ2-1	ASSSRTSGLYNEQF
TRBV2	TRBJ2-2	ASTRDSPSTGELF
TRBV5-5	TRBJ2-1	ASSLDLAGGPEQF
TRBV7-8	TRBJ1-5	ASSLGYRGNSNQPQH
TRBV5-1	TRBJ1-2	ASGHPGQGAGNGYT
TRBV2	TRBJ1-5	ASSLGQPQH
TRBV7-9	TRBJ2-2	ASSPPPQGAYHNTGELF
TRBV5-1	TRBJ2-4	ASSLEVAKNIQY
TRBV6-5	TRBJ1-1	ASTLGTANTEAF
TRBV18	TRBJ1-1	ASSPGSEGTEAF
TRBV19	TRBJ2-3	ASSTRQGRLFSPDTQY
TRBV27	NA	ASSSRGTGGSYEQY
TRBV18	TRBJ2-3	ASSLGQADFTDTQY
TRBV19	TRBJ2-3	ASRPHPGLADTQY
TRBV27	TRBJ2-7	ASSLEAGFLYEQY
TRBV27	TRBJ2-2	ASSLMQGVTGELF
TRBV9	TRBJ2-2	ASSVGRRNTGELF
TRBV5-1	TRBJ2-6	ASSLGGQTSGANVLT
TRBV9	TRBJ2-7	ASSVGQGSRGSYEQY
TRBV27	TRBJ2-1	ASSPIIRPGQGTYNEQF
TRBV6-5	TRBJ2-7	ASSYSEFTIYEQY
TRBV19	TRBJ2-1	ASSKLAGNEQF
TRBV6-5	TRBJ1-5	ASHRPNQPQH
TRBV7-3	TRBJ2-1	ASSLSPGDEQF
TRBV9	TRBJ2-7	ASSVLRQGLYEQY
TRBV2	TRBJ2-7	ASSYSTYEQY
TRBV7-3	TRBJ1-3	ASSPGTVPGNTIY
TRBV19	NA	ASSIWQGGEQY
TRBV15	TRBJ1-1	ATSPRQANTEAF
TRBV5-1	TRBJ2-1	ASSSVIIAGTYNEQF
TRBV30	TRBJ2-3	AWRLEGGVSDTQY
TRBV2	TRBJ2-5	ASNTQETQY
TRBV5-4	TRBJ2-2	ASSPGTGINTGELF
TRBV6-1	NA	ASLGTSPKGEQY
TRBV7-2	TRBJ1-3	ASSLGVGGSTIY
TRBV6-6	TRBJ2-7	ASSYSTGYEQY
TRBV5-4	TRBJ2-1	ASSFARISPGLAGGQF
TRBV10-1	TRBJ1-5	ASQKRDKAHQPQH
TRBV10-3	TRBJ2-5	AISIRSGETQY
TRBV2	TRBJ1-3	ASRTGTSGNTIY
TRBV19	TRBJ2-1	ASTPDRGRLDEQF
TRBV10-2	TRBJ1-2	ASSPDSNYGYT
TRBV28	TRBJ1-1	ASTDRERLNTEAF
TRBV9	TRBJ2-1	ASTTGLAGAYNEQF
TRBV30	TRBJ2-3	AWAGTWSTDTQY
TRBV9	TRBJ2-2	ASSVSTVGTGELF
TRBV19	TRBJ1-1	ASTNRETEAF
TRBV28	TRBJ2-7	ASGGHIPSYEQY
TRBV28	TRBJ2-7	ATHPYGRKQY